This T cell receptor beta chain was captured by sequencing in a study of blood T cell repertoires in COVID-19. Looking at the study overall: From the United States, Italy and Spain came samples of acute and convalescent COVID-19. From T cells, B-cell-depleted T cells, or PBMCs came the material, which was cDNA or gDNA.

In the original analysis: Nucleated cell number was recorded as an estimate derived from reference gene primer amplification. Using immunoSEQ multiplex PCR, the repertoire was profiled, and TCRdb retains in-frame clones only, with some absent. V and J calls and clone size come straight from that table; D and trimming were deduced from the DNA. The sample has about 190,000 clones, 84% seen once. Trimming shortened V by 5 bases and J by 3 bases, and 8 bases separated the two germline ends. This CDR3 region has 12 residues. The germline gives CDR1 SGHAT, CDR2 FQNNGV. The clonotype was recovered from a woman between 65 and 79 years old with active or convalescent COVID-19. Sequencing used peripheral blood. V usage is TRBV11-2 and J usage is TRBJ2-7, with D unclear. The CDR3 DNA is TGTGCCAGCAGCCCCCCGGGCTACGAGCAGTACTTC. As protein: CASSPPGYEQYF.